Following are 5 T cell receptor beta chains from one sample sequenced in a study of control samples from healthy donors and cancer patients. Data came from immunoSEQ multiplex PCR; TCRdb stores just in-frame clones and leaves some out. The data contain 75,000 to 95,000 clones, around 90% of them singletons. Sequenced sample: PBMCs. These receptor sequences come from a woman aged 50 to 60 with colorectal cancer.

CDR3 in amino acids: CASSARTGRTGELFF. CDR3 nucleotide sequence: TGTGCCAGCAGCGCGAGGACAGGCCGAACCGGGGAGCTGTTTTTT. The chain employs TRBV9 and TRBJ2-2; 7 nucleotides agree with TRBD1. The V gene's germline CDR1 is SGDLS and CDR2 YYNGEE. Trimming took 3 bases from V and 5 from J; bases not matched to a gene: 7. CDR3 length equals 15 residues.

The sample holds many counts of this clone. The genes are TRBV7-9 and TRBJ2-2; the match to TRBD2 covers 7 bases. The CDR3 length is 15 residues. Per germline, CDR1 SEHNR and CDR2 FQNEAQ (reference sequence). Germline trimming cut 5 bases from V and 1 base from J; bases unmatched to any gene: 4. The CDR3 DNA sequence: TGTGCCAGCAGCCCCAGCGGGAAGAACACCGGGGAGCTGTTTTTT. It is translated as CASSPSGKNTGELFF.

CDR3 sequence (DNA): TGTGCCAGTAGCCTACAGGGGACTAATCAGCCCCAGCATTTT. Amino acids: CASSLQGTNQPQHF. V gene TRBV19 combines with J gene TRBJ1-5, with 7 bases aligning to TRBD1. Germline lookup yields CDR1 LNHDA and CDR2 SQIVND (reference sequence). After removal of 6 bases from V and 4 bases from J, the junction contained 6 bases not matched to a gene. The CDR3 runs 14 residues.

The chain joins TRBV10-2 to TRBJ1-5; the D is unclear. Deletions cut 2 bases from V and 4 bases from J, with 6 bases between. The CDR3 extends over 13 amino acids. CDR1 and CDR2 (germline): WSHSY, SAAADI. Here the CDR3 reads CASSENRNQPQHF. For the CDR3, the DNA is TGCGCCAGCAGTGAGAACCGAAATCAGCCCCAGCATTTT.

The chain uses TRBV2 and TRBJ1-1, with 7 bases matching TRBD1. Trimming took 4 bases from V and 1 from J; bases not matched to a gene: 12. The CDR3 extends over 17 amino acids. Looked up from germline, CDR1 is SNHLY and CDR2 is FYNNEI. CDR3 nucleotides: TGTGCCAGCAGTGGGAGCGGGACAGCGGTGTGGAACACTGAAGCTTTCTTT. Its translation: CASSGSGTAVWNTEAFF. Combining the CDR3 with reference TRBV2 and TRBJ1-1 gives the whole variable domain EPEVTQTPSHQVTQMGQEVILRCVPISNHLYFYWYRQILGQKVEFLVSFYNNEISEKSEIFDDQFSVERPDGSNFTLKIRSTKLEDSAMYFCASSGSGTAVWNTEAFFGQGTRLTVV.